This T cell receptor beta chain is drawn from a study of T cell changes during pregnancy in multiple sclerosis. Germline CDR1 SGHVS, CDR2 FNYEAQ. With V trimmed by 3 bases and J by 4 bases, 9 bases remained unmatched. The CDR3 has 16 amino acids. Profiling relied on immunoSEQ multiplex PCR, and the TCRdb table lists in-frame clones only, not all of them. The sample has approximately 29,000 clones, 85% to 95% seen once. The TCR originated in a female donor with multiple sclerosis, enrolled in a pregnancy study. Here the sequenced sample was CD8+ T cells from peripheral blood mononuclear cells, taken before pregnancy. This chain links TRBV7-6 with TRBJ2-3, with 8 bases that match TRBD2. CDR3 loop: CASSFELAAPPDTQYF. CDR3 nucleotides: TGTGCCAGCAGCTTCGAACTAGCGGCGCCTCCAGATACGCAGTATTTT.